The 8 T cell receptor beta chains listed next were all sequenced from one sample in a study of early T cells in non-severe SARS-CoV-2 infection. One entry per CDR3 protein results from TCRdb running MiXCR on the 5' RACE reads. The sample shows about 35,000 distinct CDR3 sequences, 5.8% of them seen only once. Material: whole blood. The receptors were sampled from an adult who was a healthcare worker with PCR-confirmed SARS-CoV-2 infection or an uninfected control (not recorded which).

The chain combines TRBV27 with TRBJ1-2; tentatively, D is TRBD1 (5 bases). In germline, CDR1 is MNHEY, CDR2 SMNVEV (reference sequence). Trimming cost V 6 bases and J 5 bases, with 13 bases left between them. The CDR3 has 13 residues. As DNA, the CDR3 is TGTGCCAGCAGCGACTTAGGGGTGTATGGCTACACCTTC. Translating gives CASSDLGVYGYTF.

This clonotype was seen ten or more times. V is TRBV6-5 and J is TRBJ1-5, with 7 nucleotides matching TRBD1. This CDR3 is built from 14 residues. Trimming at V came to 8 bases and at J to 3 bases, leaving 7 bases not matched to a gene. Germline V gene data show CDR1 as MNHEY and CDR2 as SVGAGI. The CDR3 sequence is CASGTGASNQPQHF. As DNA, the CDR3 is TGTGCCAGCGGTACAGGGGCTTCCAATCAGCCCCAGCATTTT.

This clonotype was detected many times. The rearrangement links TRBV20-1 to TRBJ1-1; TRBD1 agrees at 8 bases. Germline trimming cut 0 bases from V and 5 bases from J; bases unmatched to any gene: 5. There are 14 residues in the CDR3. Germline V gene lookup returns CDR1 DFQATT and CDR2 SNEGSKA (reference sequence). In nucleotides, the CDR3 is TGCAGTGCTAGAGACGGGACAGGTCCGACTGAAGCTTTCTTT. Translation: CSARDGTGPTEAFF.

V gene TRBV20-1 combines with J gene TRBJ2-7, with 9 bases fitting TRBD2. The V gene's germline CDR1 is DFQATT and CDR2 SNEGSKA (reference sequence). V lost 7 bases to trimming and J lost 5 bases; unmatched junction nucleotides: 3. This CDR3 region has 11 residues. CDR3 sequence: CSVSGSNEQYF. CDR3 coding DNA: TGCAGTGTTAGCGGGAGCAACGAGCAGTACTTC.

The sample holds many counts of this clonotype. Its ends do not fully match the called genes, so a read error is possible. The chain uses TRBV7-7 and TRBJ2-2; no clear D gene. The germline gives CDR1 SSHAT, CDR2 FNYEAQ (reference sequence). This CDR3 spans 19 amino acids. The CDR3, as DNA: TGTGCTAGCAGCTTAGTTCCTACTCCCGGGCAGGCCCCCACCGGGGAGCTGTTTTTT. It translates to CASSLVPTPGQAPTGELFF.

This clonotype was counted ten times or more. The chain carries TRBV5-5 and TRBJ1-2; no reliable D call. The length of the CDR3 is 15 residues. CDR1 is SGHKS and CDR2 is YYEKEE in the germline V gene (reference sequence). Trimming stripped 0 bases from V and 2 bases from J, with 11 bases between. CDR3 protein: CASSLGPVENYGYTF. The CDR3 DNA sequence: TGTGCCAGCAGCTTGGGTCCGGTCGAAAACTATGGCTACACCTTC.

A remark on this clonotype: A clone one base away is much larger, so this may be a read error. The V and J genes are TRBV6-5 and TRBJ2-7; 10 nucleotides match TRBD2. The CDR3 loop spans 15 amino acids. CDR1 MNHEY and CDR2 SVGAGI come from the germline V gene. V shed 6 bases and J 4 bases; nucleotides not matched to a gene: 9. The CDR3 region is CASSSTSGIWYEQYF. The CDR3, as DNA: TGTGCCAGCAGCTCCACTAGCGGGATTTGGTACGAGCAGTACTTC.

This clonotype occurred many times. The rearrangement uses TRBV5-4 and TRBJ2-3, with TRBD2 identical over 10 bases. Germline CDR1 and CDR2: SGHNT and YYREEE (reference sequence). Losses at the gene ends were 7 bases for V and 4 bases for J; bases not matched to a gene: 9. The CDR3 loop spans 15 amino acids. This chain's CDR3 is CASRRGSGGADTQYF. DNA of the CDR3: TGTGCCAGCCGCCGGGGAAGCGGGGGGGCAGATACGCAGTATTTT.